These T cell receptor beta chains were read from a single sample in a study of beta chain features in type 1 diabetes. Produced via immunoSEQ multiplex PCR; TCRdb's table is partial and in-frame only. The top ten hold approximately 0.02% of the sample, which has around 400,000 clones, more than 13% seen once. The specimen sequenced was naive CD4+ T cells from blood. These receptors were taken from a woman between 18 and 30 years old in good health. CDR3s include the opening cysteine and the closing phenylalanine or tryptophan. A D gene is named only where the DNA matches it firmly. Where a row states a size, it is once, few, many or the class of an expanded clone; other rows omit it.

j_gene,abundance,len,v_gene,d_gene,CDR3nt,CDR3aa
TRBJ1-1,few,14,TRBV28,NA,TGTGCCAGCAATTCCGGGACACCAAACACTGAAGCTTTCTTT,CASNSGTPNTEAFF
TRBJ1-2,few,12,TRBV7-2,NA,TGTGCCAGCAGCTTGATCCGAGAAGGCTACACCTTC,CASSLIREGYTF
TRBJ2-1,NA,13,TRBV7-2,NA,TGTGCCAGCAGCAACGACATGAACGGTGAGCAGTTCTTC,CASSNDMNGEQFF
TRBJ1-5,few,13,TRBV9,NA,TGTGCCAGCAGCGTAGCTGGTGAGGGGGTCCAGCATTTT,CASSVAGEGVQHF
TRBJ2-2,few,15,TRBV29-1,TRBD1,TGCAGCGTCTCCCCCCGGGACAGTCGAACCGGGGAGCTGTTTTTT,CSVSPRDSRTGELFF
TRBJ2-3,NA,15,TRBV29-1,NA,TGCAGCGTTGAAGGGGGAGAAGAAGTCAGAGATACGCAGTATTTT,CSVEGGEEVRDTQYF
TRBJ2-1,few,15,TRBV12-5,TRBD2,TGTGCTAGCCATGGGGGAGCGGGAAATGTCAATGAGCAGTTCTTC,CASHGGAGNVNEQFF
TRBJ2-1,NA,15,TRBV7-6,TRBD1,TGTGCCAGCAGCCAATGGACAGGTTCCTACAATGAGCAGTTCTTC,CASSQWTGSYNEQFF
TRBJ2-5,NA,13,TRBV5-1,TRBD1,TGCGCCAGCAGCTTGACAGGGGTCGAGACCCAGTACTTC,CASSLTGVETQYF
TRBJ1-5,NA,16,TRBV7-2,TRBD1,TGTGCCAGCAGCTACCAATCGGACAGGGCGGACCAGCCCCAGCATTTT,CASSYQSDRADQPQHF
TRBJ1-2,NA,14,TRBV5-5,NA,TGTGCCAGCACCCGAGGGGGGGGTTCATCCGGCTACACCTTC,CASTRGGGSSGYTF
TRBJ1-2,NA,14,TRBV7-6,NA,TGTGCCAGCAGCTTCTCCCCCACCGAGGGAGGCTACACCTTC,CASSFSPTEGGYTF
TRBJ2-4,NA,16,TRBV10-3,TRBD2,TGTGCCATCAGTGAAACTAGCGGCCTAGCCAAAAACATTCAGTACTTC,CAISETSGLAKNIQYF
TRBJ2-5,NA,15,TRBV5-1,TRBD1,TGCGCCAGCAGCTGGACCAGGACAGGCCAAGAGACCCAGTACTTC,CASSWTRTGQETQYF
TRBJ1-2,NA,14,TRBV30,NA,TGTGCCTGGAGTGTCCCCGCGGGTAACTATGGCTACACCTTC,CAWSVPAGNYGYTF
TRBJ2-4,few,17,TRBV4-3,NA,TGCGCCAGCAGCCAAGATTCAACCTCGGGGACCAAAAACATTCAGTACTTC,CASSQDSTSGTKNIQYF
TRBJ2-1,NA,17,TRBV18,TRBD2,TGTGCCAGCTCACCACCCAGTCCGGGAGGGATGTACAATGAGCAGTTCTTC,CASSPPSPGGMYNEQFF
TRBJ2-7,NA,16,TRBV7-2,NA,TGTGCCAGCAGCATAGTTACCTCCACAGCATCCTACGAGCAGTACTTC,CASSIVTSTASYEQYF
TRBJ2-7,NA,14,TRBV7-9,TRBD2,TGTGCCAGCAGCCAAAGCGGGAGGGCCTACGAGCAGTACTTC,CASSQSGRAYEQYF
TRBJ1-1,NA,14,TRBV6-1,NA,TGTGCCAGCAGTGAAAGGGGCGCGGGGGAGCGGGCTTTCTTT,CASSERGAGERAFF
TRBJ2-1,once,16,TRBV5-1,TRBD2,TGCGCCAGCAGCTTGCGAGGAGCGGGAGAGTACAATGAGCAGTTCTTC,CASSLRGAGEYNEQFF
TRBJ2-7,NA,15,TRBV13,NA,TGTGCCAGCAGCTCTCTGGACGGGGACTCCTACGAGCAGTACTTC,CASSSLDGDSYEQYF
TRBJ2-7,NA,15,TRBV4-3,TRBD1,TGCGCCAGCAGCCTCTCAAGGACAGGGACCTACGAGCAGTACTTC,CASSLSRTGTYEQYF
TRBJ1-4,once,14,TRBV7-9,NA,TGTGCCAGCAGCCGGGAAGGCCAGAATGAAAAACTGTTTTTT,CASSREGQNEKLFF
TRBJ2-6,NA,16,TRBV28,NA,TGTGCCAGCAGTTTACAGGGTCAGGCTGGGGCCAACGTCCTGACTTTC,CASSLQGQAGANVLTF
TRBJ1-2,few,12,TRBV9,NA,TGTGCCAGCGTCAAAGATAGCTCTGGCTACACCTTC,CASVKDSSGYTF
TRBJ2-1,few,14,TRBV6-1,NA,TGTGCCAGCAGTCCTCTCGTCCAGGGTATAGAGCAGTTCTTC,CASSPLVQGIEQFF
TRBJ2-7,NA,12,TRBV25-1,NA,TGTGCCAGCAGTATAGAAAGCTACGAGCAGTACTTC,CASSIESYEQYF
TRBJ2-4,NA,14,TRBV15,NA,TGTGCCACCTCATGGGACAAAGCCAAAAACATTCAGTACTTC,CATSWDKAKNIQYF
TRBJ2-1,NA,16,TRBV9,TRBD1,TGTGCCAGCAGCGTAGGGGGTGGGACAGGGTATAATGAGCAGTTCTTC,CASSVGGGTGYNEQFF
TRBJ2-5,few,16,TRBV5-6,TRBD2,TGTGCCAGCAGCCTGGATCGGGACTACGTACAAGAGACCCAGTACTTC,CASSLDRDYVQETQYF
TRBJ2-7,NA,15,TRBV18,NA,TGTGCCAGCTCACTCTCGACAGATATCTCCTACGAGCAGTACTTC,CASSLSTDISYEQYF
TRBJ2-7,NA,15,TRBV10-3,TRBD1,TGTGCCATCAGTGATAGTGGGACAGCCTCCTACGAGCAGTACTTC,CAISDSGTASYEQYF
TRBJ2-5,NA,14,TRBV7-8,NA,TGTGCCAGCAGCTTACTACTAGCCCAAGAGACCCAGTACTTC,CASSLLLAQETQYF
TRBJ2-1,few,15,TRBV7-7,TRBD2,TGTGCCAGCAGCTCCCAAGCGGGAGGGCCGAATGAGCAGTTCTTC,CASSSQAGGPNEQFF
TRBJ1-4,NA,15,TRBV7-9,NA,TGTGCCAGCAGCACCGCGGTAGTAACTAATGAAAAACTGTTTTTT,CASSTAVVTNEKLFF
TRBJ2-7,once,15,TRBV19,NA,TGTGCCAGTAACAATATAGCGGAGCCCCCCTACGAGCAGTACTTC,CASNNIAEPPYEQYF
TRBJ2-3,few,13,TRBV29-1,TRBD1,TGCAGCGTTTTAGGACAGGTTACAGATACGCAGTATTTT,CSVLGQVTDTQYF
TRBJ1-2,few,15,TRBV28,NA,TGTGCCAGCAGCGATCGGGCGGGGACTCGGAGCGGCTACACCTTC,CASSDRAGTRSGYTF